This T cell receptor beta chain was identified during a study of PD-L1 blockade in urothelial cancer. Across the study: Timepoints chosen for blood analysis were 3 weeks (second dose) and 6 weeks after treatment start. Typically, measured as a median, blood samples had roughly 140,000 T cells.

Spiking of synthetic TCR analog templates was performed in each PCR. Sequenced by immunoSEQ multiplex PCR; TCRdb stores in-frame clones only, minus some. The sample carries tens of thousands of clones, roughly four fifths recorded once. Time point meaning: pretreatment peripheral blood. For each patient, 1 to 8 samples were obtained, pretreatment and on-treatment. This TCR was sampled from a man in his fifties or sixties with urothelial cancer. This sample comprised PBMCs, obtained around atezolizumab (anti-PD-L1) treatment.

Here the CDR3 reads CASTSSGLSTEAFF. In DNA form, the CDR3 reads TGTGCCAGCACCTCGAGTGGGCTGTCCACTGAAGCTTTCTTT. The chain recombines TRBV2 with TRBJ1-1; D call uncertain. The germline V and J ends were trimmed by 7 bases and 4 bases, with 16 bases remaining between them. CDR3 size: 14 residues. Germline V gene lookup returns CDR1 SNHLY and CDR2 FYNNEI.